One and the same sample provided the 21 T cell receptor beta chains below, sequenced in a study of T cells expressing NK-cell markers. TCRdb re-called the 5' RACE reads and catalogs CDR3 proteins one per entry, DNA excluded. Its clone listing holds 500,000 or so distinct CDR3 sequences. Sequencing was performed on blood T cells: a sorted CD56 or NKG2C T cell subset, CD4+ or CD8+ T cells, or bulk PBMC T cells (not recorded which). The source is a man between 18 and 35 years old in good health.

The CDR3 sequence: CASSHREPEKFF. The chain joins TRBV12-3 or TRBV12-4 to TRBJ2-1. This CDR3 comprises 12 residues.

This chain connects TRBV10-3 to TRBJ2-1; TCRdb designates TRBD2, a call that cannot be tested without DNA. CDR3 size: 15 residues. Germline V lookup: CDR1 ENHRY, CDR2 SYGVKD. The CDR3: CAIRMREQEDNEQFF.

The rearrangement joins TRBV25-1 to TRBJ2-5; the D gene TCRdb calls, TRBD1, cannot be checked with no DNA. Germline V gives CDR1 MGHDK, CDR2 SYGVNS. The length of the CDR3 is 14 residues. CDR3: CASSSAGGRETQYF.

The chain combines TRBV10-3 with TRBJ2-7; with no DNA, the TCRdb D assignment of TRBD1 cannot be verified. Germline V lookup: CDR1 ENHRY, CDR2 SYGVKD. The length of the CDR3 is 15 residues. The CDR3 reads CAILDPTGSSYEQYF.

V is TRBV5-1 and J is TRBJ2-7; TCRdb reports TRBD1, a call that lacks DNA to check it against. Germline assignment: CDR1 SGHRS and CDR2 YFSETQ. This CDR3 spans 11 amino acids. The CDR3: CASATGNEQYF.

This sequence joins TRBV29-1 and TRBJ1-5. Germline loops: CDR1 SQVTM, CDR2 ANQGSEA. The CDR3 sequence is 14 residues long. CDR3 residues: CSVAARGLDQPQHF.

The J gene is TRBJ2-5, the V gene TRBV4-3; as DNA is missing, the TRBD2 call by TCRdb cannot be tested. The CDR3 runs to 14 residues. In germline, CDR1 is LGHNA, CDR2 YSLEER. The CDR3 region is CASSQRASGGTQYF.

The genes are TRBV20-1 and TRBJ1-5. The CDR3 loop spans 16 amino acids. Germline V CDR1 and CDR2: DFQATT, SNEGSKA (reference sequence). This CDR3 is CSALRTVTSDNQPQHF.

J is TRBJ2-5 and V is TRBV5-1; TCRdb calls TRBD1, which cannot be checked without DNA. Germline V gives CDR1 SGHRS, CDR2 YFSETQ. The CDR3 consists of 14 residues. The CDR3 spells CASRNRGQSETQYF.

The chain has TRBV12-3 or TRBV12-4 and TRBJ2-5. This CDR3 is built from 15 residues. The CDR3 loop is CASSFVSGFQETQYF.

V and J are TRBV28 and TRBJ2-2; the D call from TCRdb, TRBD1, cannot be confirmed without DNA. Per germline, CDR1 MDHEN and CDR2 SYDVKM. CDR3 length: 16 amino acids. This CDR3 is CASSSPGQGNTGELFF.

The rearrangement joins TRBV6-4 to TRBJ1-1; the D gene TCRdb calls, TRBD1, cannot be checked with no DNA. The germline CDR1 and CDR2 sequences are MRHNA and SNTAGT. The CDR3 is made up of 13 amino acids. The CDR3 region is CASSATPGTEAFF.

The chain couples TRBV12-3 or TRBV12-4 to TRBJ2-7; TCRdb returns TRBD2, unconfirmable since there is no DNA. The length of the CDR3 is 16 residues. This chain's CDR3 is CASSYWTSGFPYEQYF.

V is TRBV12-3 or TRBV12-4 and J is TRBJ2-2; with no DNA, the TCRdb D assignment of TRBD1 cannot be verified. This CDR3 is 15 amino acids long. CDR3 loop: CASSAVQGNAGELFF.

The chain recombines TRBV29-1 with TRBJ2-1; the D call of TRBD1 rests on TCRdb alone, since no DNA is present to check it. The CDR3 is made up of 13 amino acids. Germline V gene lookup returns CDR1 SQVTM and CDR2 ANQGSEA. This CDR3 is CSARDRGYNEQFF.

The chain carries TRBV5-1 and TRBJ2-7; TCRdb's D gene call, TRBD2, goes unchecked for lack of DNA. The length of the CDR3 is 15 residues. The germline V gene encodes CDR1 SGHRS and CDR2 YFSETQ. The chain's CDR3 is CASSLEVGGKREQYF.

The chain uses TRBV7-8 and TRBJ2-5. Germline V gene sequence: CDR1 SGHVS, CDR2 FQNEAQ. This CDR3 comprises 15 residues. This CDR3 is CASSLFVESGETQYF.

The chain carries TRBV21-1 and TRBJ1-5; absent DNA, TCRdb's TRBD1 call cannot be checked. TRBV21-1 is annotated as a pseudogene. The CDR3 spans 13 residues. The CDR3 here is CASITRGWQPQHF.

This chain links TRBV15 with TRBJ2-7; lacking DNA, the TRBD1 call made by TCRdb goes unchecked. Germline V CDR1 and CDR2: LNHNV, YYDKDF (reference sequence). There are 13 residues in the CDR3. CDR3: CATSRPQGYEQYF.

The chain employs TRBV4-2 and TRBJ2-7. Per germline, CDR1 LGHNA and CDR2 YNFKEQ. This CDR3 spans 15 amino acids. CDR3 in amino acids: CASSRGSGSSYEQYF.

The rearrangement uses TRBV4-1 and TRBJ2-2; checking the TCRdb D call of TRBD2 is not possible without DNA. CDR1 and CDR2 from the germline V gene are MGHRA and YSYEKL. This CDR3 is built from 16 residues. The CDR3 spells CASSPGPREKAGELFF.